This TCR beta chain was documented in a study of cytomegalovirus exposure and HLA in healthy donors. On this clone itself: Its antigen is undetermined.

Primers included in the PCR were 60 Vbeta and 13 Jbeta primers. Profiled with immunoSEQ multiplex PCR; TCRdb holds only in-frame clones, not every one. The sample has some 110,000 clones, and its top ten clones hold around 3.5%. CDR1 LGHNA and CDR2 YSLEER come from the germline V gene. The CDR3 runs to 16 residues. J gave up 4 bases and V 0 bases, and 4 bases lay outside the gene matches. Notes on the study in general: Most TCR sequences were seen very rarely across donors, but some public TCRs occurred in many. In presence/absence analyses, roughly uniform sequencing depth across donors was assumed.

The material sequenced was PBMCs. This TCR was recovered from a young man in good health and CMV-seronegative. J is TRBJ2-3 and V is TRBV4-3, with TRBD2 matching 10 bases. CDR3 in DNA: TGCGCCAGCAGCCAAGACCCTAGCGGGGGCTCAGATACGCAGTATTTT. The encoded protein is CASSQDPSGGSDTQYF.